The sequence of this T cell receptor (beta chain) was determined in a study of early T cells in non-severe SARS-CoV-2 infection. As for the study in general: Sequencing used unsorted whole-blood bulk RNA, so chains lack pairing.

This clonotype occurred a few times. Its specificity is not known. Separate cDNA molecules each had unique molecular identifiers attached to them. One entry per CDR3 protein results from TCRdb running MiXCR on the 5' RACE reads. The table lists about 58,000 distinct CDR3 sequences, roughly 12% of them singletons, with roughly a tenth in the top ten. The CDR3 is 14 residues long. V lost 2 bases to trimming and J lost 7 bases, with 12 bases between them. CDR1 and CDR2 from the germline V gene are LNHDA and SQIVND (reference sequence). Study findings and constraints: Matching results from VDJdb favored anti-spike CD8 responses, leaving private and CD4 specificities undetected.

This sequence was found in an adult who was a healthcare worker with PCR-confirmed SARS-CoV-2 infection or an uninfected control (not recorded which). The sample taken for sequencing was whole blood. The V and J genes are TRBV19 and TRBJ1-5; tentative D call: TRBD1 (6 bases). The CDR3 nucleotides are TGTGCCAGTAGTATAAGGACAGAGAGCCAGCCCCAGCATTTT. Protein: CASSIRTESQPQHF.